This TCR beta chain was observed in a study of immune evolution from preneoplasia to lung adenocarcinoma. In the study overall: HLA loss of heterozygosity: roughly 7.5% AIS, about 15% MIA, about 32% ADC, none AAH. Findings and caveats of the study: Top clone frequencies peaked in normal lung, apparently declining through invasive adenocarcinoma. Normal lung had highest clonality; later lesions appeared denser, more diverse.

On this clone itself: Its antigen is as yet unknown.

The method was immunoSEQ multiplex PCR; TCRdb's version includes in-frame clones alone and lacks a portion of them. The table lists thousands of clones, approximately 76% of them singletons. The TCR was taken from a person between 65 and 79 years old with lung adenocarcinoma. Sequenced material: FFPE minimally invasive lung adenocarcinoma tissue.

In nucleotides, the CDR3 is TGCGCCAGCAGACCGGGACAGGGGTCCACCGGGGAGCTGTTTTTT. Its translation is CASRPGQGSTGELFF. The genes are TRBV5-1 and TRBJ2-2, with 10 bases aligning to TRBD1. The germline V gene has CDR1 SGHRS and CDR2 YFSETQ. This CDR3 spans 15 amino acids. Losses at the gene ends were 5 bases for V and 4 bases for J; bases not matched to a gene: 5.